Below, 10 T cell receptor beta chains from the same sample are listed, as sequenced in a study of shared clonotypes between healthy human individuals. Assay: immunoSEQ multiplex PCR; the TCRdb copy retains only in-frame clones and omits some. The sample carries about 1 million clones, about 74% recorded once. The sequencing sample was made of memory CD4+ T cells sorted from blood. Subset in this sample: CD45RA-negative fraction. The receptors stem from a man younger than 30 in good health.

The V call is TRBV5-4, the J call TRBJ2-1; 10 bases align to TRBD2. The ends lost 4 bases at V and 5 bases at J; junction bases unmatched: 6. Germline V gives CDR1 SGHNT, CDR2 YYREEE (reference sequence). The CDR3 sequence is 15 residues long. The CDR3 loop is CASSPRTSGNNEQFF. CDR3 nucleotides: TGTGCCAGCAGCCCTAGGACTAGCGGTAACAATGAGCAGTTCTTC.

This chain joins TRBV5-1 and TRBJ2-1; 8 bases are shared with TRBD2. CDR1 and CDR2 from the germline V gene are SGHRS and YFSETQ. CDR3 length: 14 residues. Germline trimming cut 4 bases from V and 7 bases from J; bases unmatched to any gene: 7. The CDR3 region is CASSAGGAGNEQFF. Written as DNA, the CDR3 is TGCGCCAGCAGCGCGGGAGGAGCTGGGAATGAGCAGTTCTTC.

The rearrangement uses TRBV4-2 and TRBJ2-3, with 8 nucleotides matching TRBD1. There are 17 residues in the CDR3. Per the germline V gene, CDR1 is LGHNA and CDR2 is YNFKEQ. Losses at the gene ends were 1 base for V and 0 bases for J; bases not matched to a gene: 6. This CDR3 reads CASSQVAGTGSTDTQYF. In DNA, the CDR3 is TGTGCCAGCAGCCAAGTAGCCGGGACAGGAAGCACAGATACGCAGTATTTT.

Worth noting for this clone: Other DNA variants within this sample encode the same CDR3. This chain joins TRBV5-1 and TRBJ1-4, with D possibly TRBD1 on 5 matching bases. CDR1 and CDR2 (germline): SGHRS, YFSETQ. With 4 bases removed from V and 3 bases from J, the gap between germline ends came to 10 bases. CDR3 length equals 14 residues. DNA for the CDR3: TGCGCCAGCAGCCGAGGGGAGGCTAATGAAAAACTGTTTTTT. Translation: CASSRGEANEKLFF.

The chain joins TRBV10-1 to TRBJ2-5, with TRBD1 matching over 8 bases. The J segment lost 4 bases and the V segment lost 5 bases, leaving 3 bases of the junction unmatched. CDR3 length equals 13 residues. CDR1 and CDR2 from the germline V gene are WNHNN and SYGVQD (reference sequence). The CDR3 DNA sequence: TGCGCCAGCAGTTACGGACAGGGAGAGACCCAGTACTTC. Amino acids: CASSYGQGETQYF.

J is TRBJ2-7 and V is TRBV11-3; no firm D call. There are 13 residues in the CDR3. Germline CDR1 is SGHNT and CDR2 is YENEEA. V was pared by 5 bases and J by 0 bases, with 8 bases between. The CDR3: CASSKDASYEQYF. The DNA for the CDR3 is TGTGCCAGCAGCAAGGACGCCTCCTACGAGCAGTACTTC.

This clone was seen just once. CDR3 DNA: TGTGCCAGTAGTATAGGCTCAGCAGGGGGTTATTCCAATGAGCAGTTCTTC. This translates into CASSIGSAGGYSNEQFF. The chain links TRBV19 to TRBJ2-1; 7 nucleotides align to TRBD1. Germline V gene sequence: CDR1 LNHDA, CDR2 SQIVND (reference sequence). The V gene end was trimmed by 1 base and the J gene end by 6 bases; junction bases not matched to a gene: 12. This CDR3 contains 17 residues.

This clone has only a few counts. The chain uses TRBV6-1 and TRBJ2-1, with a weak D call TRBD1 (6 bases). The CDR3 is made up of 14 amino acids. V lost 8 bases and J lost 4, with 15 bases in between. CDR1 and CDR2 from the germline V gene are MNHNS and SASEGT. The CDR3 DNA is TGTGCCAGCTTCCGGGACACAAATTACAATGAGCAGTTCTTC. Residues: CASFRDTNYNEQFF.

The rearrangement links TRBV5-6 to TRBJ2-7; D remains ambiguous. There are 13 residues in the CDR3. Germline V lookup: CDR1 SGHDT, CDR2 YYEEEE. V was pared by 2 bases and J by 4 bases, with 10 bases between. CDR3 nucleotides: TGTGCCAGCAGCTTCCCACTCGGGTACGAGCAGTACTTC. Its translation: CASSFPLGYEQYF. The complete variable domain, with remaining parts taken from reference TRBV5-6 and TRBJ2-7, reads DAGVTQSPTHLIKTRGQQVTLRCSPKSGHDTVSWYQQALGQGPQFIFQYYEEEERQRGNFPDRFSGHQFPNYSSELNVNALLLGDSALYLCASSFPLGYEQYFGPGTRLTVT.

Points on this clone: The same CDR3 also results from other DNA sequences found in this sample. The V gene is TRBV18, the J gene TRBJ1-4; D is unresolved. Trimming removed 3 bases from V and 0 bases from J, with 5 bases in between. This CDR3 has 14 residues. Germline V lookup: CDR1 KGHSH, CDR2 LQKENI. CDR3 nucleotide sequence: TGTGCCAGCTCACCGACGGCAACTAATGAAAAACTGTTTTTT. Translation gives CASSPTATNEKLFF.